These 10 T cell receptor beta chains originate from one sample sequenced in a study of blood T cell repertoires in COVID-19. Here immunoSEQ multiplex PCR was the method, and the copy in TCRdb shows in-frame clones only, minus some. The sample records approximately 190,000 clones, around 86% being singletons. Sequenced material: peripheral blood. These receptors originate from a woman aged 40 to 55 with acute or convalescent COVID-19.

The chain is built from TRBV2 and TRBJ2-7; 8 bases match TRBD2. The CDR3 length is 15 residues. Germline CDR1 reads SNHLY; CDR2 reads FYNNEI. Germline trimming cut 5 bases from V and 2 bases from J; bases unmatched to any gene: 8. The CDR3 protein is CASSRGRTEPYEQYF. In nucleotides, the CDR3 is TGTGCCAGCAGTCGCGGGAGGACGGAGCCCTACGAGCAGTACTTC.

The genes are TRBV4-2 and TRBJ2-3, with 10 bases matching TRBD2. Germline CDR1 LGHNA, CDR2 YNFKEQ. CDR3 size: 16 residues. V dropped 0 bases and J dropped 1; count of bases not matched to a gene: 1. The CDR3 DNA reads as TGTGCCAGCAGCCAAGAAGCGGGGGGGGGCACAGATACGCAGTATTTT. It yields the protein CASSQEAGGGTDTQYF.

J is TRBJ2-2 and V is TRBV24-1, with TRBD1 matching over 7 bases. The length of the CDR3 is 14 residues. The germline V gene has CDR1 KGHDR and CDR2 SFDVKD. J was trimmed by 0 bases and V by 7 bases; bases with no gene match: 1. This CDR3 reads CATRGQTNTGELFF. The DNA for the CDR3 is TGTGCCACCAGGGGACAGACGAACACCGGGGAGCTGTTTTTT.

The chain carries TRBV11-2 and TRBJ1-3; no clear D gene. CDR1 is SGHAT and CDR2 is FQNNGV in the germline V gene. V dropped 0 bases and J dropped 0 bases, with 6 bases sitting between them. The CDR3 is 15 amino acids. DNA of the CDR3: TGTGCCAGCAGCTTAGATTTACACTCTGGAAACACCATATATTTT. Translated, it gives CASSLDLHSGNTIYF.

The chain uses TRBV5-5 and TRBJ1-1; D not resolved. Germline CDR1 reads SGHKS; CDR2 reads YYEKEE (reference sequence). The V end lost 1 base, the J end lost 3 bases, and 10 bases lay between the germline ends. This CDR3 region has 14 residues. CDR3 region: CASSLPSRDTEAFF. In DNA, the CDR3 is TGTGCCAGCAGCTTGCCCTCCCGGGACACTGAAGCTTTCTTT.

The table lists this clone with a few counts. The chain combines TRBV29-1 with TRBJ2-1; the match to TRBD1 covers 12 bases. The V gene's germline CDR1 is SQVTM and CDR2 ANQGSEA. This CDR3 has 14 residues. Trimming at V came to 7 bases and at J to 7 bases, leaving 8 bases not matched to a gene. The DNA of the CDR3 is TGCAGCGCTGAGGGACAGGGGGCAGGTAATGAGCAGTTCTTC. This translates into CSAEGQGAGNEQFF.

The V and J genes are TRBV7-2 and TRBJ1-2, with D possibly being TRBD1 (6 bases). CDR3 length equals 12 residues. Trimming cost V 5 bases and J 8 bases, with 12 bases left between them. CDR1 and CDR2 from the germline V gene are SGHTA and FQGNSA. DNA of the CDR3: TGTGCCAGCAGCGACAGGAGGTCAGGCTACACCTTC. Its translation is CASSDRRSGYTF. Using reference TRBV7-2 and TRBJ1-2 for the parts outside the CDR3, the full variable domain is GAGVSQSPSNKVTEKGKDVELRCDPISGHTALYWYRQSLGQGLEFLIYFQGNSAPDKSGLPSDRFSAERTGGSVSTLTIQRTQQEDSAVYLCASSDRRSGYTFGSGTRLTVV.

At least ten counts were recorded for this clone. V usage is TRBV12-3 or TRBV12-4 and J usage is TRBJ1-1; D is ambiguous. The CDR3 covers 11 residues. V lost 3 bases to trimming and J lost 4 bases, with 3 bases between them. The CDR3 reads CASSLATEAFF. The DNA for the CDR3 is TGTGCCAGCAGTTTGGCCACTGAAGCTTTCTTT.

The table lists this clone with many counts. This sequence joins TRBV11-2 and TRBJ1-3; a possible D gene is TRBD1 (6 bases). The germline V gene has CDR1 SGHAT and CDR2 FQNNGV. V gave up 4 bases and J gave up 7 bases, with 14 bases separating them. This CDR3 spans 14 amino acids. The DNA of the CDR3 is TGTGCCAGCAGCTCCCAGGGGAATTGGAACACCATATATTTT. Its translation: CASSSQGNWNTIYF.

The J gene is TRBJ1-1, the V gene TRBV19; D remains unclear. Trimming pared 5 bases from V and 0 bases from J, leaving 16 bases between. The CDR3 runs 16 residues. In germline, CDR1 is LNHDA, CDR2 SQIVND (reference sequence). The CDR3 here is CASSASEGLMNTEAFF. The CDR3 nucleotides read TGTGCCAGTAGTGCCTCGGAGGGCCTCATGAACACTGAAGCTTTCTTT.